This T cell receptor beta chain comes out of a study of CDR3 diversity in severe acne. Per the germline V gene, CDR1 is SGHDT and CDR2 is YYEEEE. This CDR3 region has 17 residues. Trimming at V came to 2 bases and at J to 0 bases, leaving 8 bases not matched to a gene. TCRdb used MiXCR to reprocess the PCR reads, holding one entry per CDR3 protein. This sample has about 93,000 distinct CDR3 sequences; roughly half occur once, and the top ten carry about 9.5%. The specimen was blood. J is TRBJ2-7 and V is TRBV5-6; 10 bases are a match to TRBD2. The receptor's source is a male donor in good health, serving as a control. DNA for the CDR3: TGTGCCAGCAGCTTAGTAACCGGGACTAGCGCCTCCTACGAGCAGTACTTC. As protein: CASSLVTGTSASYEQYF.